These 17 T cell receptor beta chains originate from one sample sequenced in a study of T cells in Graves' hyperthyroidism and ophthalmopathy. Researchers amplified the TCR beta CDR3 regions from RNA transcripts. First-round RT-PCR of the TCR CDR3 relied on the HTBI primer set. MiXCR, run by TCRdb on the multiplex PCR reads, gives a single entry per CDR3 protein. The table includes hundreds of thousands of distinct CDR3 sequences, 13% detected once. Input material: blood. These TCRs come from a woman between 18 and 29 years old with Graves' hyperthyroidism.

This clonotype showed up many times. The J gene is TRBJ1-1, the V gene TRBV28; possibly TRBD1 for D (6 bases). The CDR3 contains 18 residues. CDR1 and CDR2 (germline): MDHEN, SYDVKM. V lost 1 base and J 7 bases, leaving 25 bases between the germline ends. The CDR3 is CASSLFGLGADWGIEAFF. The CDR3 bases are TGTGCCAGCAGTTTATTTGGGTTGGGGGCCGATTGGGGTATTGAAGCTTTCTTT.

Comments on this clonotype: The junction departs from germline at one end; a sequencing error may be responsible. The rearrangement uses TRBV19 and TRBJ1-2; 8 positions agree with TRBD1. The CDR3 contains 12 residues. Germline CDR1 LNHDA, CDR2 SQIVND (reference sequence). The CDR3 loop reads CTSNDRGNGYTF. In DNA form, the CDR3 reads TGTACCAGTAACGACAGGGGAAATGGCTACACCTTC.

This chain joins TRBV6-1 and TRBJ2-3; the D gene could be TRBD1 or TRBD2 (5 bases each). CDR3 length equals 15 residues. The ends were cut back, 2 bases at V and 5 bases at J, with 14 bases in the middle. Germline CDR1 is MNHNS and CDR2 is SASEGT. The CDR3 nucleotides are TGTGCCAGCAGTGAATCCGGGACCCCGGGAGATACGCAGTATTTT. Amino acids: CASSESGTPGDTQYF.

This clonotype has just a few counts. The CDR3 DNA sequence: TGTGCCAGCAGCGTAGGATTAGTCGGGGAGCAGTACTTC. It is translated as CASSVGLVGEQYF. The V gene is TRBV9, the J gene TRBJ2-7; D ambiguous. Germline assignment: CDR1 SGDLS and CDR2 YYNGEE. Trimming took 0 bases from V and 7 from J, leaving 11 bases between them. The CDR3 loop spans 13 amino acids.

This clonotype was picked up many times. This chain joins TRBV5-1 and TRBJ2-7; 10 bases are shared with TRBD2. CDR1 is SGHRS and CDR2 is YFSETQ in the germline V gene. V lost 3 bases to trimming and J lost 6 bases; unmatched junction nucleotides: 3. The CDR3 is 13 residues long. DNA of the CDR3: TGCGCCAGCAGCTGGACTAGCGGTAGCGAGCAGTACTTC. Its protein is CASSWTSGSEQYF.

This clonotype was picked up many times. This chain connects TRBV6-6 to TRBJ2-7; D tentatively fits TRBD1 or TRBD2 (7 bases each). The CDR3 length is 17 residues. V lost 0 bases to trimming and J lost 1 base, with 16 bases between them. From germline, CDR1 is MNHNY and CDR2 SVGAGI (reference sequence). CDR3: CASSYSGGAGQSYEQYF. The CDR3 DNA reads as TGTGCCAGCAGTTACTCGGGGGGAGCGGGACAGTCCTACGAGCAGTACTTC.

The sample holds many counts of this clonotype. The chain joins TRBV28 to TRBJ1-5; D ambiguous. Germline CDR1 MDHEN, CDR2 SYDVKM. The CDR3 is made up of 16 amino acids. V was clipped by 4 bases and J by 0 bases, with 13 bases between them. The CDR3 DNA sequence: TGTGCCAGCAGTTCACGGCGGGAATATAGCAATCAGCCCCAGCATTTT. It codes for CASSSRREYSNQPQHF.

This clonotype has ten or more counts. This chain uses TRBV12-3 or TRBV12-4 with TRBJ2-7; TRBD1 aligns across 8 bases. V shed 7 bases and J 2 bases; nucleotides not matched to a gene: 1. The CDR3 runs to 12 residues. CDR3 DNA sequence: TGTGCCAGCAAGGACAGGGCCTACGAGCAGTACTTC. Its protein is CASKDRAYEQYF.

The sample holds many counts of this clonotype. The V gene is TRBV6-1, the J gene TRBJ2-7; D ambiguous. The CDR3 extends over 9 amino acids. Trimming left V 6 bases short and J 3 bases short, with 0 bases between. Germline V gene sequence: CDR1 MNHNS, CDR2 SASEGT. This CDR3 reads CASSYEQYF. As DNA, the CDR3 is TGTGCCAGCAGCTACGAGCAGTACTTC.

As concerns this clonotype: This sequence may be a read error, since a much larger clone differs from it by one base. V usage is TRBV19 and J usage is TRBJ1-1, with a weak D call TRBD1 (5 bases). The CDR3 is 14 residues long. CDR1 LNHDA and CDR2 SQIVND come from the germline V gene (reference sequence). CDR3 sequence reads: CASIGRGMNTGAFF. The CDR3 coding sequence is TGTGCCAGTATCGGTCGGGGCATGAACACTGGAGCTTTCTTT.

This clonotype was counted at least ten times. The chain combines TRBV3-1 with TRBJ1-4; TRBD1 agrees at 8 bases. Germline values: CDR1 LGHDT, CDR2 YNNKEL (reference sequence). V lost 4 bases to trimming and J lost 8 bases; unmatched junction nucleotides: 9. This CDR3 has 15 amino acids. The CDR3 protein is CASSPDRGLREKLFF. CDR3 coding DNA: TGTGCCAGCAGCCCTGACAGGGGATTGAGGGAAAAACTGTTTTTT.

This clonotype has a count of ten or more. This sequence joins TRBV7-6 and TRBJ2-3, with a tentative D call TRBD2 (5 bases). This CDR3 is 15 amino acids long. Per the germline V gene, CDR1 is SGHVS and CDR2 is FNYEAQ. With 5 bases removed from V and 6 bases from J, the gap between germline ends came to 18 bases. Written as DNA, the CDR3 is TGTGCCAGCAGCCCATTAGGACTGGCGCCCGATACGCAGTATTTT. Residues: CASSPLGLAPDTQYF. Full variable domain (missing parts from reference TRBV7-6 and TRBJ2-3): GAGVSQSPRYKVTKRGQDVALRCDPISGHVSLYWYRQALGQGPEFLTYFNYEAQQDKSGLPNDRFSAERPEGSISTLTIQRTEQRDSAMYRCASSPLGLAPDTQYFGPGTRLTVL.

This clonotype was counted at least ten times. The chain has TRBV12-3 or TRBV12-4 and TRBJ2-5, with 7 bases aligning to TRBD2. CDR3 length: 14 residues. V was pared by 3 bases and J by 5 bases, with 6 bases of the junction left unmatched. The DNA for the CDR3 is TGTGCCAGCAGTTTGGGACTATCGCGGGAGACCCAGTACTTC. It is translated as CASSLGLSRETQYF.

In its sample, this clonotype was seen many times. The chain has TRBV29-1 and TRBJ1-3, with no clear D. The CDR3 is made up of 12 amino acids. The germline V gene encodes CDR1 SQVTM and CDR2 ANQGSEA. The V end lost 6 bases, the J end lost 0 bases, and 6 bases lay between the germline ends. The CDR3 spells CSVAYSGNTIYF. CDR3 DNA: TGCAGCGTCGCTTACTCTGGAAACACCATATATTTT.

This clonotype was seen at least ten times. The rearrangement joins TRBV18 to TRBJ1-2; TRBD1 is a possible D gene (6 bases). This CDR3 spans 13 amino acids. V dropped 3 bases and J dropped 4 bases, with 9 bases sitting between them. Germline loops: CDR1 KGHSH, CDR2 LQKENI. The CDR3 DNA reads TGTGCCAGCTCACCTGACAGGACCTATGGCTACACCTTC. Translated, it gives CASSPDRTYGYTF.

This clonotype was seen ten or more times. The chain links TRBV5-1 to TRBJ2-1; the match to TRBD1 covers 9 bases. The CDR3 is made up of 20 amino acids. The ends lost 4 bases at V and 7 bases at J; junction bases unmatched: 24. Germline CDR1 SGHRS, CDR2 YFSETQ. The CDR3: CASSPPRDRVRESQGNEQFF. CDR3 sequence (DNA): TGCGCCAGCAGCCCCCCTCGGGACAGGGTACGAGAATCTCAAGGGAATGAGCAGTTCTTC. Combining the CDR3 with reference TRBV5-1 and TRBJ2-1 gives the whole variable domain KAGVTQTPRYLIKTRGQQVTLSCSPISGHRSVSWYQQTPGQGLQFLFEYFSETQRNKGNFPGRFSGRQFSNSRSEMNVSTLELGDSALYLCASSPPRDRVRESQGNEQFFGPGTRLTVL.

This clonotype was observed at least ten times. V usage is TRBV3-1 and J usage is TRBJ2-7; D tentatively reads TRBD1 or TRBD2 (5 bases each). CDR1 and CDR2 from the germline V gene are LGHDT and YNNKEL (reference sequence). CDR3 size: 14 residues. The ends were cut back, 1 base at V and 2 bases at J, with 9 bases in the middle. CDR3 DNA: TGTGCCAGCAGCCAAGTTGGGGACCCCTACGAGCAGTACTTC. This sequence encodes CASSQVGDPYEQYF.